A single sample gave rise to the 18 T cell receptor beta chains below, sequenced in a study of shared clonotypes between healthy human individuals. Repertoires were generated with immunoSEQ multiplex PCR, while TCRdb's copy carries only in-frame clones and drops some. There are 1.6 million or so clones in the sample; roughly 97% occur only once, and roughly 1.1% lies in the top ten. The sample was naive CD4+ T cells sorted from blood. The subset was: CD45RA+ positively selected. Receptor source: a man in his thirties or forties in good health.

V and J are TRBV10-2 and TRBJ2-3; no definite D call. Trimming removed 2 bases at V and 1 base at J, with 10 bases between. This CDR3 is built from 15 residues. Germline CDR1 reads WSHSY; CDR2 reads SAAADI. CDR3 protein: CASSEATTGTDTQYF. As DNA, the CDR3 is TGCGCCAGCAGTGAGGCTACTACGGGCACAGATACGCAGTATTTT.

A note on this clone: Different DNA sequences within this sample yield the same CDR3. The J gene is TRBJ2-3, the V gene TRBV18, with no clear D. This CDR3 region has 11 residues. V was cut by 6 bases and J by 3 bases, with 4 bases left in between. CDR1 is KGHSH, CDR2 LQKENI, per germline. CDR3 loop: CASSRTDTQYF. CDR3 in DNA: TGTGCCAGCTCTAGGACAGATACGCAGTATTTT.

A single count supports this clone. The chain couples TRBV7-3 to TRBJ1-5; D unresolved. V lost 4 bases to trimming and J lost 4 bases, with 2 bases between them. Germline CDR1 SGHTA, CDR2 FQGTGA. The CDR3 loop spans 11 amino acids. The CDR3 coding sequence is TGTGCCAGCAGCTGTAATCAGCCCCAGCATTTT. Translation: CASSCNQPQHF.

The rearrangement joins TRBV18 to TRBJ2-2; D gene ambiguous. Germline V gives CDR1 KGHSH, CDR2 LQKENI. The length of the CDR3 is 16 residues. V lost 3 bases and J 6 bases, leaving 17 bases between the germline ends. The CDR3 coding sequence is TGTGCCAGCTCACCCTGGAGACTCACCGAACCCGGGGAGCTGTTTTTT. It specifies CASSPWRLTEPGELFF. Full variable domain (rest looked up from reference TRBV18 and TRBJ2-2): NAGVMQNPRHLVRRRGQEARLRCSPMKGHSHVYWYRQLPEEGLKFMVYLQKENIIDESGMPKERFSAEFPKEGPSILRIQQVVRGDSAAYFCASSPWRLTEPGELFFGEGSRLTVL.

The V gene is TRBV6-5, the J gene TRBJ1-2; 7 bases map to TRBD1. The CDR3 contains 14 residues. Per the germline V gene, CDR1 is MNHEY and CDR2 is SVGAGI. Trimming took 5 bases from V and 5 from J; bases not matched to a gene: 8. The chain's CDR3 is CASSPYLTGYGYTF. CDR3 sequence (DNA): TGTGCCAGCAGTCCGTACCTGACAGGGTATGGCTACACCTTC.

V and J are TRBV28 and TRBJ2-3; 8 positions match TRBD2. There are 15 residues in the CDR3. Germline CDR1 and CDR2: MDHEN and SYDVKM. V shed 3 bases, J shed 10 bases, and the junction held 12 bases outside the gene matches. The CDR3, as DNA: TGTGCCAGCAGTTTTTTGACCCTAGCGGGCGGGGCGCAGTATTTT. This codes for CASSFLTLAGGAQYF.

CDR3 in DNA: TGCGCCAGCAGTGAGGCCCCCGGGACAGGGGTTGAAGAGACCCAGTACTTC. Its protein product is CASSEAPGTGVEETQYF. J is TRBJ2-5 and V is TRBV10-1, with 10 nucleotides matching TRBD1. CDR1 is WNHNN and CDR2 is SYGVQD in the germline V gene (reference sequence). J lost 3 bases, V lost 2 bases, and 9 bases had no gene match. This CDR3 is built from 17 residues.

The gene calls are TRBV18 and TRBJ1-1; D is ambiguous. V lost 3 bases and J lost 7, with 15 bases in between. The CDR3 runs to 14 residues. The germline V gene has CDR1 KGHSH and CDR2 LQKENI. The CDR3 coding sequence is TGTGCCAGCTCACCTCCGAATCTTTCAGGTGAAGCTTTCTTT. Its translation: CASSPPNLSGEAFF. Looking up the rest from reference TRBV18 and TRBJ1-1 gives the full variable domain: NAGVMQNPRHLVRRRGQEARLRCSPMKGHSHVYWYRQLPEEGLKFMVYLQKENIIDESGMPKERFSAEFPKEGPSILRIQQVVRGDSAAYFCASSPPNLSGEAFFGQGTRLTVV.

The rearrangement joins TRBV11-2 to TRBJ2-1; 8 positions agree with TRBD2. Germline V gene lookup returns CDR1 SGHAT and CDR2 FQNNGV. The CDR3 sequence is 14 residues long. V lost 5 bases to trimming and J lost 9 bases; unmatched junction nucleotides: 9. CDR3 protein: CASSQPGLEIEQFF. In DNA form, the CDR3 reads TGTGCCAGCAGCCAACCGGGACTAGAGATTGAGCAGTTCTTC. Based on the CDR3 plus reference TRBV11-2 and TRBJ2-1, the full variable domain is EAGVAQSPRYKIIEKRQSVAFWCNPISGHATLYWYQQILGQGPKLLIQFQNNGVVDDSQLPKDRFSAERLKGVDSTLKIQPAKLEDSAVYLCASSQPGLEIEQFFGPGTRLTVL.

V gene TRBV18 combines with J gene TRBJ2-3; D not resolved. Per the germline V gene, CDR1 is KGHSH and CDR2 is LQKENI. The CDR3 sequence is 15 residues long. Trimming pared 2 bases from V and 4 bases from J, leaving 13 bases between. CDR3 sequence reads: CASSPSVGAPDTQYF. CDR3 bases: TGTGCCAGCTCACCATCAGTAGGAGCTCCAGATACGCAGTATTTT.

This sequence joins TRBV5-4 and TRBJ2-1; 12 positions match TRBD2. CDR1 SGHNT and CDR2 YYREEE come from the germline V gene (reference sequence). J lost 2 bases, V lost 3 bases, and 12 bases had no gene match. The CDR3 runs 19 residues. The CDR3 coding sequence is TGTGCCAGCAGCTCGACTAGCGGGAGTCGAGGAGGGCCCTACAATGAGCAGTTCTTC. This translates into CASSSTSGSRGGPYNEQFF.

The CDR3 DNA is TGTGCCAGCATCCGCGAAACACCTACCTACGAGCAGTACTTC. Its protein is CASIRETPTYEQYF. The rearrangement links TRBV21-1 to TRBJ2-7. TRBV21-1 is flagged as a pseudogene. This CDR3 contains 14 residues.

The chain has TRBV11-2 and TRBJ2-1, with 9 nucleotides matching TRBD1. The CDR3 consists of 15 residues. The germline gives CDR1 SGHAT, CDR2 FQNNGV. Losses at the gene ends were 6 bases for V and 10 bases for J; bases not matched to a gene: 13. The CDR3 sequence is CASRLSQGAEREQFF. The CDR3 DNA follows: TGTGCCAGCAGACTCTCACAGGGGGCGGAGAGAGAGCAGTTCTTC.

The genes are TRBV19 and TRBJ1-2, with unresolved D. CDR3 length: 12 amino acids. The V end was cut by 5 bases, the J end by 2 bases, with 6 bases between. Germline V gene lookup returns CDR1 LNHDA and CDR2 SQIVND (reference sequence). CDR3 sequence reads: CASSLGNYGYTF. In DNA, the CDR3 is TGTGCCAGTAGTCTCGGGAACTATGGCTACACCTTC. Looking up the rest from reference TRBV19 and TRBJ1-2 gives the full variable domain: DGGITQSPKYLFRKEGQNVTLSCEQNLNHDAMYWYRQDPGQGLRLIYYSQIVNDFQKGDIAEGYSVSREKKESFPLTVTSAQKNPTAFYLCASSLGNYGYTFGSGTRLTVV.

The chain has TRBV5-4 and TRBJ2-1; TRBD1 might be the D (5 bases). Germline CDR1 and CDR2: SGHNT and YYREEE (reference sequence). The CDR3 totals 13 residues. The V end was cut by 2 bases, the J end by 8 bases, with 11 bases between. The CDR3 DNA reads as TGTGCCAGCAGCTTCTGGCAGGGCGATGAGCAGTTCTTC. Translating gives CASSFWQGDEQFF.

The chain links TRBV9 to TRBJ1-2; a weak D match, TRBD1 (6 bases). CDR1 SGDLS and CDR2 YYNGEE come from the germline V gene. Trimming shortened V by 2 bases and J by 7 bases, and 12 bases separated the two germline ends. The CDR3 length is 13 residues. This chain's CDR3 is CASSVTGAGGYTF. CDR3 nucleotides: TGTGCCAGCAGCGTTACGGGGGCAGGTGGCTACACCTTC.

The rearrangement uses TRBV18 and TRBJ2-7; D is undetermined. Germline-derived CDR1 and CDR2 are KGHSH and LQKENI. The CDR3 loop spans 16 amino acids. The V end lost 4 bases, the J end lost 2 bases, and 18 bases lay between the germline ends. CDR3 sequence (DNA): TGTGCCAGCTCACAGATAGTAGTTACCTTAACCTACGAGCAGTACTTC. The encoded protein is CASSQIVVTLTYEQYF.

This rearrangement joins TRBV29-1 to TRBJ2-1; D possibly corresponds to TRBD1 (5 bases). From germline, CDR1 is SQVTM and CDR2 ANQGSEA. V shed 6 bases and J shed 9 bases, with 15 bases lying between them. The CDR3 consists of 12 residues. As DNA, the CDR3 is TGCAGCGTACTGGTAGGGGCAGGTGAGCAGTTCTTC. Translation: CSVLVGAGEQFF.